The entry below gives a single T cell receptor (beta chain) sequence along with its context. Its antigen is currently unknown. These data originate in a study of T cells expressing NK-cell markers. Whole-study context: The TCR beta repertoires were obtained from sorted CD3+CD56+NKG2C+, CD3+CD56+NKG2C- and CD3+CD56-NKG2C+ T cells. The study's findings and limits: Topping the CD3+CD56-NKG2C+ fraction as well were these clonotypes, in a few donors. In about 6 donors, dominant CD3+CD56+NKG2C+ clones formed roughly 1.0-7.5% of CD8+ cells.

5'RACE template switching with UMIs produced the TCR beta cDNA. After re-calling the 5' RACE reads, TCRdb lists one entry per CDR3 protein, DNA absent. This sample contains about 150,000 distinct CDR3 sequences. The CDR3 spans 13 residues. Germline-derived CDR1 and CDR2 are SGHTA and FQGTGA. The chain recombines TRBV7-3 with TRBJ2-3. The TCR comes from a man younger than 35 in good health. Sequenced: blood T cells: a sorted CD56 or NKG2C T cell subset, CD4+ or CD8+ T cells, or bulk PBMC T cells (not recorded which). The CDR3 reads CASSYFSTDTQYF.